Listed below are T cell receptor beta chains from one sample, sequenced in a study of T cells in Graves' hyperthyroidism and ophthalmopathy. In TCRdb, the multiplex PCR reads were re-called with MiXCR into one record per CDR3 protein. Here the sample spans almost 600,000 distinct CDR3 sequences, approximately 13% being singletons. The sample consisted of blood. The receptors here all came from a woman between 25 and 40 years old with Graves' hyperthyroidism that later progressed to Graves' ophthalmopathy. Both conserved end residues are part of each CDR3. The order of the fields is V gene, J gene, CDR3 protein.

v_call: TRBV19
j_call: TRBJ2-7
cdr3_aa: CATSDTYEQYF

v_call: TRBV20-1
j_call: TRBJ2-7
cdr3_aa: CSALRDSSSYEQYF

v_call: TRBV9
j_call: TRBJ1-2
cdr3_aa: CASSVAPDRDAYGYTF

v_call: TRBV28
j_call: TRBJ1-6
cdr3_aa: CASSVTGQGALNSPLHF

v_call: TRBV13
j_call: TRBJ2-3
cdr3_aa: CASSLAVRGDTQYF

v_call: TRBV27
j_call: TRBJ2-7
cdr3_aa: CASSLYSGVGDYEQYF

v_call: TRBV6-1
j_call: TRBJ2-7
cdr3_aa: CASRPGLAGGGQYF

v_call: TRBV10-3
j_call: TRBJ2-7
cdr3_aa: CAISGGGQGYEQYF

v_call: TRBV29-1
j_call: TRBJ2-7
cdr3_aa: CSVKTGHSYEQYF

v_call: TRBV5-1
j_call: TRBJ2-2
cdr3_aa: CASSYGLPGELFF

v_call: TRBV20-1
j_call: TRBJ2-4
cdr3_aa: CSTRGDTRAKNIQYF

v_call: TRBV27
j_call: TRBJ2-7
cdr3_aa: CASSLDRGQGEQYF

v_call: TRBV6-5
j_call: TRBJ1-1
cdr3_aa: CASSYGRDRWADTEAFF

v_call: TRBV20-1
j_call: TRBJ2-3
cdr3_aa: CSVDSFGTDTQYF

v_call: TRBV7-2
j_call: TRBJ2-1
cdr3_aa: CASAAGTISYNEQFF

v_call: TRBV20-1
j_call: TRBJ1-1
cdr3_aa: CSQGDWRLGTEAFF

v_call: TRBV11-2
j_call: TRBJ2-2
cdr3_aa: CASRDGTGSNTGELFF

v_call: TRBV7-8
j_call: TRBJ2-5
cdr3_aa: CASLMGGGETQYF

v_call: TRBV27
j_call: TRBJ1-5
cdr3_aa: CASRHSNQPQHF

v_call: TRBV29-1
j_call: TRBJ2-1
cdr3_aa: CSVGGGNEQFF

v_call: TRBV6-1
j_call: TRBJ2-5
cdr3_aa: CASMTVGLEETQYF

v_call: TRBV3-1
j_call: TRBJ2-2
cdr3_aa: CASSATGGSGELFF

v_call: TRBV5-8
j_call: TRBJ2-3
cdr3_aa: CASSWPGQGGADTQYF

v_call: TRBV7-2
j_call: TRBJ2-7
cdr3_aa: CASSFLAGFRYEQYF

v_call: TRBV27
j_call: TRBJ2-7
cdr3_aa: CASSLGSESGHEQYF

v_call: TRBV18
j_call: TRBJ2-5
cdr3_aa: CASSPGARKETQYF

v_call: TRBV19
j_call: TRBJ2-3
cdr3_aa: CASSQDYFRADTQYF

v_call: TRBV6-5
j_call: TRBJ2-1
cdr3_aa: CASSDSGYPGAYNEQFF

v_call: TRBV28
j_call: TRBJ1-1
cdr3_aa: CASSPGTGGLNTEAYF

v_call: TRBV11-3
j_call: TRBJ1-2
cdr3_aa: CASSLDGPRRENYGYTF

v_call: TRBV30
j_call: TRBJ2-6
cdr3_aa: CAWSAIVMPRAGANVLTF

v_call: TRBV10-3
j_call: TRBJ2-1
cdr3_aa: CAIGGGLDNEQFF

v_call: TRBV28
j_call: TRBJ2-7
cdr3_aa: CASGGGGIGYEQYF

v_call: TRBV6-5
j_call: TRBJ1-1
cdr3_aa: CASSYSTGYTEAFF

v_call: TRBV6-1
j_call: TRBJ1-1
cdr3_aa: CASSGEAMNTEAFF

v_call: TRBV18
j_call: TRBJ2-7
cdr3_aa: CASSPRVPLGVYSEQYF

v_call: TRBV11-2
j_call: TRBJ2-3
cdr3_aa: CASSLVRAKTSGTSGSTDTQYF

v_call: TRBV10-3
j_call: TRBJ2-2
cdr3_aa: CAISDSDRAVLSGELFF

v_call: TRBV9
j_call: TRBJ2-2
cdr3_aa: CASRRELSNTGELFF

v_call: TRBV6-1
j_call: TRBJ1-2
cdr3_aa: CASSPRQGNYGYTF

v_call: TRBV24-1
j_call: TRBJ2-5
cdr3_aa: CATRATGSGETQYF

v_call: TRBV29-1
j_call: TRBJ1-2
cdr3_aa: CSVPGGRGVFSYGYTF